This T cell receptor beta chain emerged from a study of blood T cell repertoires in COVID-19. TCRdb keeps only in-frame clones here, not all; method: immunoSEQ multiplex PCR. The sample lists about 110,000 clones; around 74% were seen once. This CDR3 is 12 amino acids long. Germline V gives CDR1 SGHTA, CDR2 FQGNSA. V was shortened by 3 bases and J by 8 bases, with 10 bases between the two germline ends. Material for sequencing was peripheral blood. The rearrangement links TRBV7-2 to TRBJ1-1, with no clear D. The receptor was derived from a woman aged 55-69 years with acute or convalescent COVID-19. CDR3 sequence (DNA): TGTGCCAGCAGCTTGTATGAGAGAGAAGCTTTCTTT. Translated, it gives CASSLYEREAFF.